This T cell receptor (beta chain) originates from a study of blood T cell repertoires in COVID-19. Across the whole study: Samples of COVID-19 (acute and convalescent) were obtained from the United States, Italy and Spain. T cells, B-cell-depleted T cells, or PBMCs supplied cDNA or gDNA.

Seattle researchers signed up patients amid active infection and tracked them longitudinally. Source study methods: Reference gene primer amplification gave estimated nucleated cell counts. The data were produced by immunoSEQ multiplex PCR, yet TCRdb's version contains in-frame clones alone and is incomplete. V and J calls and clone size are given by that table; D and trimming were obtained from the DNA. Here the sample spans 150,000 or so clones, 85% to 90% being singletons. The CDR3 spans 16 residues. CDR1 SGHTA and CDR2 FQGTGA come from the germline V gene. With 5 bases removed from V and 2 bases from J, the gap between germline ends came to 15 bases.

The chain carries TRBV7-3 and TRBJ2-2; the D gene is possibly TRBD1 (6 bases). The specimen was peripheral blood. This sequence was found in a man aged 18 to 29 with COVID-19, enrolled during active disease. The CDR3 coding sequence is TGTGCCAGCAGCCTTCCCAGGGGACCCAACACCGGGGAGCTGTTTTTT. Translated: CASSLPRGPNTGELFF.